A selection of T cell receptor beta chains follows, all from one sample in a study of T cell responses to AZD1222 COVID-19 vaccine. Measured with immunoSEQ multiplex PCR; TCRdb has only the in-frame clones, and not every one. The profile shows about 86,000 clones, 88% of them singletons. Here the sequenced sample was peripheral blood, taken 28 days after the second AZD1222 dose. All receptors derive from an adult who received the AZD1222 COVID-19 vaccine. The CDR3 runs from the conserved cysteine through the conserved F or W. Fields, in order: clone size, D gene, J gene, V gene, CDR3 protein, CDR3 DNA. A D gene is named only where the DNA matches it firmly. Not every row has a clone size; where given, it reads once, few, many or a size class.

abundance: .; d_gene: .; j_gene: TRBJ2-1; v_gene: TRBV6-1; CDR3aa: CASSKAFMWDEQFF; CDR3nt: TGTGCCAGCAGTAAAGCCTTTATGTGGGATGAGCAGTTCTTC
abundance: .; d_gene: .; j_gene: TRBJ2-3; v_gene: TRBV29-1; CDR3aa: CSARGYIRTDTQYF; CDR3nt: TGCAGCGCGAGAGGGTACATTCGCACAGATACGCAGTATTTT
abundance: .; d_gene: .; j_gene: TRBJ2-5; v_gene: TRBV18; CDR3aa: CASSPSPPEETQYF; CDR3nt: TGTGCCAGCTCACCCTCGCCTCCGGAAGAGACCCAGTACTTC
abundance: .; d_gene: TRBD2; j_gene: TRBJ2-7; v_gene: TRBV5-1; CDR3aa: CASSWGGEQYF; CDR3nt: TGCGCCAGCAGCTGGGGGGGCGAGCAGTACTTC
abundance: .; d_gene: .; j_gene: TRBJ2-1; v_gene: TRBV2; CDR3aa: CASSEWGRGIDEQFF; CDR3nt: TGTGCCAGCAGTGAGTGGGGACGGGGGATCGATGAGCAGTTCTTC
abundance: .; d_gene: TRBD2; j_gene: TRBJ2-7; v_gene: TRBV10-2; CDR3aa: CASSESTGLALGTYEQYF; CDR3nt: TGCGCCAGCAGTGAGTCGACAGGACTAGCGTTAGGGACTTACGAGCAGTACTTC
abundance: .; d_gene: .; j_gene: TRBJ2-7; v_gene: TRBV9; CDR3aa: CASSVGPEREQYF; CDR3nt: TGTGCCAGCAGCGTAGGTCCAGAGCGCGAGCAGTACTTC
abundance: once; d_gene: TRBD1; j_gene: TRBJ2-5; v_gene: TRBV2; CDR3aa: CASSGRTGVETQYF; CDR3nt: TGTGCCAGCAGTGGACGGACAGGGGTCGAGACCCAGTACTTC
abundance: .; d_gene: .; j_gene: TRBJ2-6; v_gene: TRBV2; CDR3aa: CASSERQLTGANVLTF; CDR3nt: TGTGCCAGCAGTGAACGGCAGCTGACTGGGGCCAACGTCCTGACTTTC
abundance: .; d_gene: .; j_gene: TRBJ2-5; v_gene: TRBV5-1; CDR3aa: CASSFAETQYF; CDR3nt: TGCGCCAGCAGCTTTGCTGAGACCCAGTACTTC
abundance: .; d_gene: TRBD2; j_gene: TRBJ2-3; v_gene: TRBV5-1; CDR3aa: CASSLPGTSGTDTQYF; CDR3nt: TGCGCCAGCAGCTTGCCCGGGACTAGTGGAACAGATACGCAGTATTTT
abundance: .; d_gene: .; j_gene: TRBJ1-6; v_gene: TRBV7-2; CDR3aa: CASSPTAGINSPLHF; CDR3nt: TGTGCCAGCAGCCCCACCGCAGGGATAAATTCACCCCTCCACTTT
abundance: .; d_gene: .; j_gene: TRBJ2-1; v_gene: TRBV27; CDR3aa: CASSLSGVTNEQFF; CDR3nt: TGTGCCAGCAGTTTATCGGGGGTGACCAATGAGCAGTTCTTC
abundance: .; d_gene: .; j_gene: TRBJ2-7; v_gene: TRBV7-2; CDR3aa: CASSPRAGLSYEQYF; CDR3nt: TGTGCCAGCAGCCCCCGTGCAGGTCTCTCCTACGAGCAGTACTTC
abundance: .; d_gene: .; j_gene: TRBJ1-1; v_gene: TRBV28; CDR3aa: CASSEMNTEAFF; CDR3nt: TGTGCCAGCAGTGAGATGAACACTGAAGCTTTCTTT
abundance: .; d_gene: .; j_gene: TRBJ1-2; v_gene: TRBV29-1; CDR3aa: CSVGKSTENYGYTF; CDR3nt: TGCAGCGTTGGTAAATCGACAGAGAACTATGGCTACACCTTC
abundance: .; d_gene: .; j_gene: TRBJ1-3; v_gene: TRBV3-1/TRBV3-2; CDR3aa: CASSRKTYSGNTIYF; CDR3nt: TGTGCCAGCAGCCGAAAGACCTACTCTGGAAACACCATATATTTT
abundance: .; d_gene: .; j_gene: TRBJ2-7; v_gene: TRBV5-1; CDR3aa: CASSLGAAYEQYF; CDR3nt: TGCGCCAGCAGCTTGGGAGCGGCCTACGAGCAGTACTTC
abundance: once; d_gene: .; j_gene: TRBJ1-1; v_gene: TRBV28; CDR3aa: CASSLRVLGEAFF; CDR3nt: TGTGCCAGCAGTTTGCGAGTGCTCGGTGAAGCTTTCTTT
abundance: .; d_gene: TRBD1; j_gene: TRBJ1-1; v_gene: TRBV7-6; CDR3aa: CASSRGAGGLGAFF; CDR3nt: TGTGCCAGCAGCCGAGGGGCAGGGGGCCTCGGAGCTTTCTTT
abundance: .; d_gene: .; j_gene: TRBJ1-4; v_gene: TRBV3-1/TRBV3-2; CDR3aa: CASSPRSTGNPTNEKLFF; CDR3nt: TGTGCCAGCAGCCCCCGATCAACCGGGAATCCAACTAATGAAAAACTGTTTTTT
abundance: .; d_gene: TRBD1; j_gene: TRBJ1-5; v_gene: TRBV24-1; CDR3aa: CATGQGNNQPQHF; CDR3nt: TGTGCCACCGGACAGGGGAACAATCAGCCCCAGCATTTT
abundance: once; d_gene: TRBD1; j_gene: TRBJ2-5; v_gene: TRBV2; CDR3aa: CASSAQGAKTQYF; CDR3nt: TGTGCCAGCAGTGCCCAGGGGGCGAAGACCCAGTACTTC
abundance: .; d_gene: .; j_gene: TRBJ2-1; v_gene: TRBV9; CDR3aa: CASSASEPNEQFF; CDR3nt: TGTGCCAGCAGCGCAAGCGAACCCAATGAGCAGTTCTTC
abundance: .; d_gene: .; j_gene: TRBJ2-7; v_gene: TRBV4-2; CDR3aa: CASSQDYGQGFYEQYF; CDR3nt: TGTGCCAGCAGCCAAGATTATGGGCAGGGGTTCTACGAGCAGTACTTC
abundance: .; d_gene: TRBD2; j_gene: TRBJ2-3; v_gene: TRBV2; CDR3aa: CASQKVGLADTDTQYF; CDR3nt: TGTGCCAGCCAAAAGGTTGGACTAGCGGACACAGATACGCAGTATTTT
abundance: .; d_gene: .; j_gene: TRBJ2-3; v_gene: TRBV6-4; CDR3aa: CASSDSGGSPTDTQYF; CDR3nt: TGTGCCAGCAGTGACTCGGGAGGTTCTCCCACAGATACGCAGTATTTT
abundance: .; d_gene: .; j_gene: TRBJ1-2; v_gene: TRBV19; CDR3aa: CASSWRGNGYTF; CDR3nt: TGTGCCAGTAGTTGGCGGGGGAATGGCTACACCTTC
abundance: .; d_gene: .; j_gene: TRBJ2-7; v_gene: TRBV5-1; CDR3aa: CASSLVPGSYEQYF; CDR3nt: TGCGCCAGCAGCTTGGTTCCAGGCTCCTACGAGCAGTACTTC
abundance: .; d_gene: .; j_gene: TRBJ2-1; v_gene: TRBV6-2/TRBV6-3; CDR3aa: CASSYIQEAGNEQFF; CDR3nt: TGTGCCAGCAGTTATATTCAGGAGGCCGGCAATGAGCAGTTCTTC
abundance: .; d_gene: TRBD1; j_gene: TRBJ2-5; v_gene: TRBV18; CDR3aa: CASSSTQGEVETQYF; CDR3nt: TGTGCCAGCTCATCCACACAGGGGGAGGTGGAGACCCAGTACTTC
abundance: .; d_gene: TRBD1; j_gene: TRBJ1-4; v_gene: TRBV10-3; CDR3aa: CAISERDREKLFF; CDR3nt: TGTGCCATCAGTGAGCGGGACAGAGAAAAACTGTTTTTT
abundance: .; d_gene: .; j_gene: TRBJ2-4; v_gene: TRBV18; CDR3aa: CASSQQDLLAKNIQYF; CDR3nt: TGTGCCAGCTCACAGCAGGATCTACTAGCCAAAAACATTCAGTACTTC
abundance: .; d_gene: .; j_gene: TRBJ1-5; v_gene: TRBV7-8; CDR3aa: CASSLSTGGQPQHF; CDR3nt: TGTGCCAGCAGCTTGTCGACGGGAGGTCAGCCCCAGCATTTT
abundance: .; d_gene: .; j_gene: TRBJ2-3; v_gene: TRBV15; CDR3aa: CATSREYGTQYF; CDR3nt: TGTGCCACCAGCAGAGAGTATGGTACGCAGTATTTT
abundance: .; d_gene: TRBD1; j_gene: TRBJ2-2; v_gene: TRBV19; CDR3aa: CASSPGTGNTGELFF; CDR3nt: TGTGCCAGTAGTCCCGGGACAGGGAACACCGGGGAGCTGTTTTTT
abundance: once; d_gene: .; j_gene: TRBJ2-3; v_gene: TRBV2; CDR3aa: CATLNPRKIDTQYF; CDR3nt: TGTGCCACTCTTAACCCCCGAAAGATAGATACGCAGTATTTT
abundance: .; d_gene: TRBD1; j_gene: TRBJ2-5; v_gene: TRBV6-5; CDR3aa: CASSPHRGVETQYF; CDR3nt: TGTGCCAGCAGTCCCCACAGGGGGGTGGAGACCCAGTACTTC
abundance: .; d_gene: .; j_gene: TRBJ2-1; v_gene: TRBV6-4; CDR3aa: CASSEGPAGADEQFF; CDR3nt: TGTGCCAGCAGTGAAGGCCCCGCGGGGGCGGATGAGCAGTTCTTC
abundance: .; d_gene: .; j_gene: TRBJ1-2; v_gene: TRBV4-3; CDR3aa: CASSHGTGSYGYTF; CDR3nt: TGCGCCAGCAGCCATGGAACAGGGTCTTATGGCTACACCTTC
abundance: .; d_gene: .; j_gene: TRBJ2-1; v_gene: TRBV4-2; CDR3aa: CASSQASNNEQFF; CDR3nt: TGTGCCAGCAGCCAAGCTAGCAACAATGAGCAGTTCTTC
abundance: .; d_gene: TRBD2; j_gene: TRBJ2-2; v_gene: TRBV14; CDR3aa: CASSQGLTSGNTGELFF; CDR3nt: TGTGCCAGCAGCCAAGGCTTGACTAGCGGAAACACCGGGGAGCTGTTTTTT